This TCR beta chain was retrieved from a study of neoadjuvant anti-PD-1 for oral cavity cancer. General study results and limits: Higher pretreatment blood Treg/Th17 ratios correlated with higher pretreatment blood and lower post-treatment tumor TCRbeta clonality.

Trimming removed 6 bases from V and 14 bases from J; junction bases left unmatched: 15. The germline CDR1 and CDR2 sequences are MNHEY and SVGAGI. This CDR3 spans 14 amino acids. The assay was immunoSEQ multiplex PCR, and TCRdb's table has in-frame clones only and misses some. Here the sample spans some 15,000 clones, 65% to 75% being singletons. As to this clone: Its antigen is unknown.

This receptor was identified in a person aged 35 to 85 with oral cavity squamous cell carcinoma. Sequences were derived from PBMCs, sampled before nivolumab (anti-PD-1) treatment. The V and J genes are TRBV6-5 and TRBJ2-1, with 8 bases that match TRBD2. The CDR3 DNA reads TGTGCCAGCAGAGACCGGACTAGCCAGGGGTCGGAGTTCTTC. Protein product: CASRDRTSQGSEFF.